This T cell receptor (beta chain) was identified during a study of cytomegalovirus exposure and HLA in healthy donors. Germline CDR1 reads SGHAT; CDR2 reads FQNNGV. Trimming took 2 bases from V and 4 from J, leaving 14 bases between them. This CDR3 contains 15 residues. There are a few counts of this clone. 13 Jbeta primers and 60 Vbeta primers were used for the PCR. Repertoires were generated with immunoSEQ multiplex PCR, while TCRdb's copy carries only in-frame clones and drops some. The sample contains roughly 97,000 clones, roughly a tenth of which appear only once. The sample comprised PBMCs. The J gene is TRBJ1-1, the V gene TRBV11-2; tentatively, D is TRBD1 (5 bases). The sequence was obtained from a man in his forties in good health and CMV-seropositive. The CDR3, as DNA: TGTGCCAGCAGCTTAACCCCCCAGGGAGGCACTGAAGCTTTCTTT. This gives the protein CASSLTPQGGTEAFF.